A single sample is the source of the 23 T cell receptor beta chains below, sequenced in a study of blood T cells in healthy people across ages. Then a second PCR, running about 7 to 11 cycles, was carried out with a sample-barcoded 5' primer and a J-beta primer mix. TCRdb used MiXCR to reprocess the 5' RACE reads, holding one entry per CDR3 protein. Here the sample spans around 790,000 distinct CDR3 sequences, roughly 44% being singletons. Specimen: blood. Source of these receptors: a man aged 60 to 69 in good health.

V and J are TRBV5-1 and TRBJ2-7; a possible D gene is TRBD2 (5 bases). Trimming pared 4 bases from V and 5 bases from J, leaving 16 bases between. Per the germline V gene, CDR1 is SGHRS and CDR2 is YFSETQ. This CDR3 contains 14 residues. CDR3 in DNA: TGCGCCAGCAGCCCCGAGGGAATCTTCGACGAGCAGTACTTC. It translates to CASSPEGIFDEQYF.

This chain connects TRBV29-1 to TRBJ2-1; 8 nucleotides agree with TRBD1. Germline V gives CDR1 SQVTM, CDR2 ANQGSEA. The CDR3 consists of 13 residues. Trimming at V came to 4 bases and at J to 13 bases, leaving 12 bases not matched to a gene. The CDR3 coding sequence is TGCAGCGTTGTTACCGGGACAGGTCCGCTTCAGTTCTTC. It yields the protein CSVVTGTGPLQFF.

The chain couples TRBV5-1 to TRBJ2-5; perhaps TRBD1 as D (6 bases). Germline V gives CDR1 SGHRS, CDR2 YFSETQ. The ends were cut back, 1 base at V and 2 bases at J, with 18 bases in the middle. The length of the CDR3 is 17 residues. CDR3 sequence: CASSLRTGDKLQETQYF. Written as DNA, the CDR3 is TGCGCCAGCAGCTTGAGAACCGGGGACAAATTACAAGAGACCCAGTACTTC.

The chain combines TRBV9 with TRBJ2-4; TRBD2 matches at 7 bases. CDR1 and CDR2 (germline): SGDLS, YYNGEE. With 3 bases clipped from V and 13 bases from J, the junction kept 16 bases outside the gene matches. The CDR3 contains 15 residues. CDR3: CASSASGDSYNEQYF. The CDR3 DNA reads as TGTGCCAGCAGCGCCAGCGGGGACTCCTACAATGAGCAGTACTTC.

This clonotype was observed a handful of times. This chain connects TRBV7-9 to TRBJ1-1, with a weak D call TRBD1 (6 bases). CDR1 and CDR2 (germline): SEHNR, FQNEAQ (reference sequence). There are 14 residues in the CDR3. With 5 bases removed from V and 7 bases from J, the gap between germline ends came to 17 bases. The CDR3 spells CASSTTGSEGEAFF. The CDR3 DNA sequence: TGTGCCAGCAGCACGACAGGATCGGAGGGTGAAGCTTTCTTT. The full variable domain, completed using reference TRBV7-9 and TRBJ1-1, is DTGVSQNPRHKITKRGQNVTFRCDPISEHNRLYWYRQTLGQGPEFLTYFQNEAQLEKSRLLSDRFSAERPKGSFSTLEIQRTEQGDSAMYLCASSTTGSEGEAFFGQGTRLTVV.

The CDR3 region has the DNA TGTGCCAGCAGCGTAAAAAAGGGGGCCGGGACAGGGAGTACAGATACGCAGTATTTT. This codes for CASSVKKGAGTGSTDTQYF. V and J are TRBV9 and TRBJ2-3; the match to TRBD1 covers 9 bases. Germline V gives CDR1 SGDLS, CDR2 YYNGEE. The CDR3 has 19 residues. V lost 1 base, J lost 3 bases, and 15 bases stayed unmatched.

This clonotype was counted a few times. The chain couples TRBV6-1 to TRBJ2-3; D is tentatively TRBD1 or TRBD2 (7 bases each). CDR3 length: 17 residues. The germline gives CDR1 MNHNS, CDR2 SASEGT. V was pared by 0 bases and J by 7 bases, with 20 bases between. CDR3 in DNA: TGTGCCAGCAGTGAAGCTTCGACAGGGAGGGTTGGGAATACGCAGTATTTT. It yields the protein CASSEASTGRVGNTQYF.

The chain has TRBV5-5 and TRBJ2-7; tentative D call: TRBD1 (6 bases). In germline, CDR1 is SGHKS, CDR2 YYEKEE (reference sequence). V shed 10 bases and J shed 2 bases, with 16 bases lying between them. CDR3 length equals 13 residues. Here the CDR3 DNA reads TGTGCCCATTGGGGGCAGAACCCCTACGAGCAGTACTTC. Amino acids: CAHWGQNPYEQYF.

This clonotype occurred many times. J is TRBJ2-5 and V is TRBV7-2, with 15 bases lining up with TRBD2. Germline trimming cut 4 bases from V and 5 bases from J; bases unmatched to any gene: 8. Germline loops: CDR1 SGHTA, CDR2 FQGNSA. This CDR3 contains 17 residues. In nucleotides, the CDR3 is TGTGCCAGCAGCTCGGGACTAGCGGGGGGCACGGTGGAGACCCAGTACTTC. Translated: CASSSGLAGGTVETQYF.

The rearrangement uses TRBV12-3 or TRBV12-4 and TRBJ2-5; TRBD2 might be the D (5 bases). This CDR3 contains 13 residues. Trimming removed 3 bases at V and 7 bases at J, with 12 bases between. The DNA for the CDR3 is TGTGCCAGCAGTTTCGCAGGCGGGTGGACCCAGTACTTC. This translates into CASSFAGGWTQYF.

This clonotype was found a few times. This chain joins TRBV7-2 and TRBJ2-1; D is undetermined. The CDR3 sequence is 15 residues long. Trimming pared 1 base from V and 4 bases from J, leaving 11 bases between. Per the germline V gene, CDR1 is SGHTA and CDR2 is FQGNSA. Here the CDR3 reads CASSLEHRSYNEQFF. Here the CDR3 DNA reads TGTGCCAGCAGCTTAGAACACCGTTCTTACAATGAGCAGTTCTTC.

This clonotype was seen a single time. The chain uses TRBV6-2 or TRBV6-3 and TRBJ1-5; D uncertain. Trimming removed 6 bases from V and 1 base from J, with 16 bases in between. The germline CDR1 and CDR2 sequences are MNHEY and SVGEGT. CDR3 length: 16 residues. The CDR3 DNA reads TGTGCCAGCAGCCACTCGGGTGTCGGAAGCAATCAGCCCCAGCATTTT. Translated, it gives CASSHSGVGSNQPQHF.

The CDR3 spells CASSTTSGGALRETQYF. Here the CDR3 DNA reads TGTGCCAGCAGCACGACTAGCGGGGGGGCATTACGGGAGACCCAGTACTTC. The gene calls are TRBV7-2 and TRBJ2-5; 14 bases map to TRBD2. V dropped 5 bases and J dropped 5; count of bases not matched to a gene: 10. This CDR3 is built from 17 residues. Germline values: CDR1 SGHTA, CDR2 FQGNSA. The whole variable domain, remainder taken from reference TRBV7-2 and TRBJ2-5, is GAGVSQSPSNKVTEKGKDVELRCDPISGHTALYWYRQSLGQGLEFLIYFQGNSAPDKSGLPSDRFSAERTGGSVSTLTIQRTQQEDSAVYLCASSTTSGGALRETQYFGPGTRLLVL.

The chain has TRBV29-1 and TRBJ2-5; the match to TRBD1 covers 9 bases. The J call may be in error: the DNA end matches TRBJ2-7 better. In germline, CDR1 is SQVTM, CDR2 ANQGSEA. The CDR3 loop spans 12 amino acids. The CDR3 DNA is TGCAGCGGTGGGGACAGGGAAAACGAGCAGTACTTC. Its protein is CSGGDRENEQYF.

This clonotype was detected only once. J is TRBJ2-1 and V is TRBV11-2; D gene uncertain. Per the germline V gene, CDR1 is SGHAT and CDR2 is FQNNGV. V shed 6 bases and J shed 10 bases, with 10 bases lying between them. The CDR3 contains 11 residues. CDR3 bases: TGTGCCAGCAGAGGACCAGGCGAGCAGTTCTTC. This codes for CASRGPGEQFF. Full variable domain (rest looked up from reference TRBV11-2 and TRBJ2-1): EAGVAQSPRYKIIEKRQSVAFWCNPISGHATLYWYQQILGQGPKLLIQFQNNGVVDDSQLPKDRFSAERLKGVDSTLKIQPAKLEDSAVYLCASRGPGEQFFGPGTRLTVL.

This clonotype was seen a handful of times. V is TRBV6-1 and J is TRBJ1-2, with a tentative D call TRBD1 (5 bases). Germline V gives CDR1 MNHNS, CDR2 SASEGT. There are 12 residues in the CDR3. Trimming left V 6 bases short and J 3 bases short, with 8 bases between. The CDR3 sequence: CASRGTDYGYTF. Here the CDR3 DNA reads TGTGCCAGCAGGGGGACCGACTATGGCTACACCTTC.

This chain joins TRBV3-1 and TRBJ2-7; 8 nucleotides match TRBD1. The CDR3 is made up of 14 amino acids. CDR1 LGHDT and CDR2 YNNKEL come from the germline V gene (reference sequence). V lost 4 bases, J lost 6 bases, and 8 bases stayed unmatched. The CDR3 bases are TGTGCCAGCAGCCCCCGGGACAGGAAAGGCGAGCAGTACTTC. Amino acids: CASSPRDRKGEQYF.

This clonotype was seen a handful of times. This rearrangement joins TRBV10-3 to TRBJ2-3; maybe TRBD2 (6 bases). The CDR3 covers 15 residues. Germline assignment: CDR1 ENHRY and CDR2 SYGVKD. Trimming removed 8 bases from V and 2 bases from J, with 17 bases in between. The CDR3 loop reads CAIRGEEALTDTQYF. The CDR3 DNA reads TGTGCCATCCGTGGGGAGGAGGCACTCACAGATACGCAGTATTTT.

The chain links TRBV18 to TRBJ1-2, with TRBD1 identical over 8 bases. The junction had 4 bases not matched to a gene; V was cut back by 3 bases and J by 4 bases. The CDR3 is 14 residues long. Germline CDR1 is KGHSH and CDR2 is LQKENI. This chain's CDR3 is CASSPRDRLYGYTF. DNA for the CDR3: TGTGCCAGCTCACCTAGGGACAGGCTCTATGGCTACACCTTC.

This chain uses TRBV20-1 with TRBJ2-7, with D possibly being TRBD2 (5 bases). Trimming took off 6 bases at V and 3 bases at J, with 12 bases between the two ends. Germline V gene data show CDR1 as DFQATT and CDR2 as SNEGSKA (reference sequence). The CDR3 runs to 12 residues. CDR3 loop: CSAGKVDYEQYF. The CDR3, as DNA: TGCAGTGCCGGGAAAGTAGACTACGAGCAGTACTTC.

This clonotype was counted at least ten times. The chain carries TRBV9 and TRBJ2-1, with a weak D call TRBD1 (6 bases). The V gene's germline CDR1 is SGDLS and CDR2 YYNGEE. V lost 0 bases to trimming and J lost 6 bases, with 10 bases between them. The CDR3 has 14 residues. The CDR3 is CASSVGTVGNEQFF. The DNA for the CDR3 is TGTGCCAGCAGCGTAGGGACAGTGGGCAATGAGCAGTTCTTC.

The chain has TRBV10-1 and TRBJ2-2; 8 positions agree with TRBD1. This CDR3 region has 15 residues. The junction had 1 base not matched to a gene; V was cut back by 3 bases and J by 1 base. CDR1 and CDR2 (germline): WNHNN, SYGVQD (reference sequence). CDR3 nucleotides: TGCGCCAGCAGTGACGGGACAGGGAACACCGGGGAGCTGTTTTTT. It is translated as CASSDGTGNTGELFF.

The chain combines TRBV20-1 with TRBJ2-7, with 7 bases that match TRBD2. The trim removed 4 bases at V and 2 bases at J, leaving 14 bases unmatched. The CDR3 extends over 16 amino acids. Germline V gene sequence: CDR1 DFQATT, CDR2 SNEGSKA (reference sequence). Written as DNA, the CDR3 is TGCAGTGCTACCCTTACTCCTAGCGGAAGTACCTACGAGCAGTACTTC. It codes for CSATLTPSGSTYEQYF.